The 31 T cell receptor beta chains below all came from one sample that was sequenced in a study of T cells in Graves' hyperthyroidism and ophthalmopathy. Amplification targeted TCR beta CDR3 regions from RNA transcripts. In the first-round RT-PCR of the TCR CDR3, the HTBI primer set was used. From the multiplex PCR reads, TCRdb called clonotypes with MiXCR, one entry per CDR3 protein. The table shows 560,000 or so distinct CDR3 sequences, with approximately 44% occurring only once. The sample consisted of peripheral blood or thyroid tissue (not recorded which). Receptors originate from a woman aged 18-30 years with Graves' hyperthyroidism.

The rearrangement links TRBV5-4 to TRBJ1-1; TRBD1 matches 7 bases. Germline V gene data show CDR1 as SGHNT and CDR2 as YYREEE (reference sequence). The CDR3 contains 17 residues. Trimming removed 1 base from V and 0 bases from J; junction bases left unmatched: 9. The CDR3 sequence is CASSLLKDRPMNTEAFF. For the CDR3, the DNA is TGTGCCAGCAGCTTGTTGAAGGACAGGCCTATGAACACTGAAGCTTTCTTT.

This clonotype was counted between two and nine times. One end of the junction is discordant with germline, which a read error may explain. This chain connects TRBV7-8 to TRBJ2-7; D is possibly TRBD1 or TRBD2 (5 bases each). CDR1 SGHVS and CDR2 FQNEAQ come from the germline V gene. The CDR3 is 16 amino acids. As DNA, the CDR3 is TGCGCCAGCAGCTTGAAGGGATGGGGGAAATCCTACGAGCAGTACTTC. Protein product: CASSLKGWGKSYEQYF.

The rearrangement links TRBV7-2 to TRBJ2-5; D gene unclear. Between the trimmed V and J ends, which lost 1 base and 2 bases, there was a span of 14 bases. The V gene's germline CDR1 is SGHTA and CDR2 FQGNSA. The CDR3 length is 16 residues. Here the CDR3 DNA reads TGTGCCAGCAGCTTAGGGGCTCTGACGAAACAAGAGACCCAGTACTTC. Its translation: CASSLGALTKQETQYF.

The rearrangement joins TRBV19 to TRBJ1-4; D is possibly TRBD1 (6 bases). The CDR3 contains 14 residues. V was clipped by 6 bases and J by 5 bases, with 13 bases between them. The germline gives CDR1 LNHDA, CDR2 SQIVND (reference sequence). The CDR3 is CASSSSQGNEKLFF. CDR3 nucleotide sequence: TGTGCCAGTAGCTCGAGCCAGGGGAATGAAAAACTGTTTTTT.

This clonotype occurred once. The chain is built from TRBV5-1 and TRBJ2-7, with D possibly being TRBD2 (5 bases). The CDR3 runs to 14 residues. Germline assignment: CDR1 SGHRS and CDR2 YFSETQ. V gave up 4 bases and J gave up 4 bases, with 15 bases separating them. The CDR3 region is CASSMSGEGYEQYF. CDR3 in DNA: TGCGCCAGCAGCATGTCCGGGGAAGGGTACGAGCAGTACTTC. Full variable domain (remainder filled in from reference TRBV5-1 and TRBJ2-7): KAGVTQTPRYLIKTRGQQVTLSCSPISGHRSVSWYQQTPGQGLQFLFEYFSETQRNKGNFPGRFSGRQFSNSRSEMNVSTLELGDSALYLCASSMSGEGYEQYFGPGTRLTVT.

Turning to this clonotype: Being one base from a much bigger clone, this may be a read error. The V call is TRBV7-8, the J call TRBJ2-2; no reliable D call. V was trimmed by 0 bases and J by 3 bases, leaving 8 bases between them. Per germline, CDR1 SGHVS and CDR2 FQNEAQ. CDR3 length equals 15 residues. Here the CDR3 reads CASSLAPRDTGELFF. The CDR3, as DNA: TGTGCCAGCAGCTTAGCACCACGTGACACCGGGGAGCTGTTTTTT.

Worth noting for this clonotype: This may come from a read error, since a much larger clone is one base off. The CDR3 loop is CASGFPSYSNQPQHF. The CDR3 nucleotides read TGTGCCAGTGGTTTCCCCAGTTATAGCAATCAGCCCCAGCATTTT. J is TRBJ1-5 and V is TRBV19; D gene uncertain. Per the germline V gene, CDR1 is LNHDA and CDR2 is SQIVND (reference sequence). The CDR3 runs 15 residues. Trimming removed 8 bases from V and 0 bases from J, with 14 bases in between. The full variable domain, rest sourced from reference TRBV19 and TRBJ1-5, is DGGITQSPKYLFRKEGQNVTLSCEQNLNHDAMYWYRQDPGQGLRLIYYSQIVNDFQKGDIAEGYSVSREKKESFPLTVTSAQKNPTAFYLCASGFPSYSNQPQHFGDGTRLSIL.

There are a few counts of this clonotype. The genes are TRBV25-1 and TRBJ1-5; TRBD1 agrees at 7 bases. The CDR3 spans 14 residues. Trimming at V came to 8 bases and at J to 7 bases, leaving 11 bases not matched to a gene. From germline, CDR1 is MGHDK and CDR2 SYGVNS. The CDR3 is CASSPDREGQPQHF. CDR3 in DNA: TGTGCCAGCTCACCAGACAGGGAGGGGCAGCCCCAGCATTTT. Full variable domain (rest looked up from reference TRBV25-1 and TRBJ1-5): EADIYQTPRYLVIGTGKKITLECSQTMGHDKMYWYQQDPGMELHLIHYSYGVNSTEKGDLSSESTVSRIRTEHFPLTLESARPSHTSQYLCASSPDREGQPQHFGDGTRLSIL.

The chain has TRBV29-1 and TRBJ2-5; D could derive from TRBD1 or TRBD2 (5 bases each). Trimming took off 6 bases at V and 5 bases at J, with 16 bases between the two ends. The CDR3 has 13 residues. Germline CDR1 reads SQVTM; CDR2 reads ANQGSEA. CDR3 region: CSVGVGTVETQYF. The CDR3 bases are TGCAGCGTCGGGGTGGGGACCGTGGAGACCCAGTACTTC. The full variable domain, rest sourced from reference TRBV29-1 and TRBJ2-5, is SAVISQKPSRDICQRGTSLTIQCQVDSQVTMMFWYRQQPGQSLTLIATANQGSEATYESGFVIDKFPISRPNLTFSTLTVSNMSPEDSSIYLCSVGVGTVETQYFGPGTRLLVL.

The chain has TRBV20-1 and TRBJ1-3, with D maybe TRBD1 (6 bases). Germline V gives CDR1 DFQATT, CDR2 SNEGSKA (reference sequence). There are 15 residues in the CDR3. V lost 2 bases and J lost 0, with 11 bases in between. CDR3 region: CSARNRVGSGNTIYF. CDR3 sequence (DNA): TGCAGTGCTAGAAACAGGGTGGGCTCTGGAAACACCATATATTTT.

The chain recombines TRBV29-1 with TRBJ1-1, with 8 bases fitting TRBD1. With V trimmed by 5 bases and J by 0 bases, 11 bases remained unmatched. Germline V CDR1 and CDR2: SQVTM, ANQGSEA. The CDR3 totals 16 residues. In nucleotides, the CDR3 is TGCAGCGTTATTTCCGGGACAGGCCTCATGAACACTGAAGCTTTCTTT. It encodes CSVISGTGLMNTEAFF. The complete variable domain, with remaining parts taken from reference TRBV29-1 and TRBJ1-1, reads SAVISQKPSRDICQRGTSLTIQCQVDSQVTMMFWYRQQPGQSLTLIATANQGSEATYESGFVIDKFPISRPNLTFSTLTVSNMSPEDSSIYLCSVISGTGLMNTEAFFGQGTRLTVV.

This clonotype was seen ten or more times. The chain employs TRBV29-1 and TRBJ2-2, with D tentatively TRBD2 (5 bases). From germline, CDR1 is SQVTM and CDR2 ANQGSEA. The CDR3 totals 12 residues. The germline V and J ends were trimmed by 4 bases and 6 bases, with 9 bases remaining between them. The CDR3 loop reads CSVGLAAGELFF. The CDR3 region has the DNA TGCAGCGTTGGGCTAGCCGCCGGGGAGCTGTTTTTT.

This chain links TRBV15 with TRBJ1-5, with D possibly TRBD1 on 5 matching bases. The CDR3 is made up of 16 amino acids. Looked up from germline, CDR1 is LNHNV and CDR2 is YYDKDF (reference sequence). V lost 1 base, J lost 1 base, and 11 bases lay in between. As DNA, the CDR3 is TGTGCCACCAGCAGAGCACTGACAGAAAGCAATCAGCCCCAGCATTTT. Translating it yields CATSRALTESNQPQHF.

The V and J genes are TRBV19 and TRBJ2-2; 12 bases agree with TRBD1. This CDR3 is 17 amino acids long. With 5 bases clipped from V and 7 bases from J, the junction kept 11 bases outside the gene matches. Germline loops: CDR1 LNHDA, CDR2 SQIVND (reference sequence). Here the CDR3 reads CASSVFGTGGLGGELFF. The CDR3 coding sequence is TGTGCCAGTAGTGTATTCGGGACAGGGGGCCTCGGCGGGGAGCTGTTTTTT.

The CDR3 DNA sequence: TGTGCCAGCAGCCTGCCCCCCCGGGGGGATACTGAAGCTTTCTTT. This gives the protein CASSLPPRGDTEAFF. V usage is TRBV9 and J usage is TRBJ1-1, with TRBD1 as a possible D gene (5 bases). Trimming left V 4 bases short and J 5 bases short, with 18 bases between. This CDR3 spans 15 amino acids. The germline V gene has CDR1 SGDLS and CDR2 YYNGEE.

This clonotype has ten or more counts. V gene TRBV29-1 combines with J gene TRBJ1-5; 7 nucleotides line up with TRBD1. The V gene end was trimmed by 3 bases and the J gene end by 14 bases; junction bases not matched to a gene: 7. Germline CDR1 and CDR2: SQVTM and ANQGSEA. CDR3 length: 11 residues. The CDR3 reads CSVESGQRKHF. The CDR3 bases are TGCAGCGTTGAGTCGGGACAGAGAAAGCATTTT. The variable domain in full, completed from reference TRBV29-1 and TRBJ1-5, reads SAVISQKPSRDICQRGTSLTIQCQVDSQVTMMFWYRQQPGQSLTLIATANQGSEATYESGFVIDKFPISRPNLTFSTLTVSNMSPEDSSIYLCSVESGQRKHFGDGTRLSIL.

This clonotype occurred many times. The J gene is TRBJ2-7, the V gene TRBV29-1; D gene ambiguous. The CDR3 consists of 13 residues. V shed 7 bases and J shed 9 bases, with 22 bases lying between them. CDR1 SQVTM and CDR2 ANQGSEA come from the germline V gene. CDR3 nucleotide sequence: TGCAGCGCCACCTTTGGGCGAGAAGCCACGCAGTACTTC. It encodes CSATFGREATQYF.

The chain recombines TRBV25-1 with TRBJ1-2, with D tentatively TRBD1 (5 bases). Germline V lookup: CDR1 MGHDK, CDR2 SYGVNS. This CDR3 is built from 14 residues. With 6 bases removed from V and 2 bases from J, the gap between germline ends came to 13 bases. The chain's CDR3 is CASSSQDLNYGYTF. The CDR3 nucleotides are TGTGCCAGCAGCTCACAGGACTTAAACTATGGCTACACCTTC.

The chain combines TRBV14 with TRBJ1-6, with D possibly being TRBD1 (6 bases). Germline assignment: CDR1 SGHDN and CDR2 FVKESK. Trimming removed 1 base at V and 4 bases at J, with 17 bases between. CDR3 length: 18 residues. The CDR3 loop reads CASSQVVSSDRYNSPLHF. CDR3 bases: TGTGCCAGCAGCCAAGTAGTCAGTTCGGACAGATATAATTCACCCCTCCACTTT.

The V gene is TRBV2, the J gene TRBJ1-6; D remains ambiguous. The CDR3 loop spans 15 amino acids. The germline CDR1 and CDR2 sequences are SNHLY and FYNNEI. V lost 5 bases and J 9 bases, leaving 17 bases between the germline ends. This chain's CDR3 is CASSLKGRLRSPLHF. The CDR3 DNA sequence: TGTGCCAGCAGTCTTAAGGGCAGGCTTCGTTCACCCCTCCACTTT.

V and J are TRBV9 and TRBJ1-2; TRBD1 matches 7 bases. The CDR3 has 15 residues. CDR1 SGDLS and CDR2 YYNGEE come from the germline V gene. J was trimmed by 0 bases and V by 3 bases; bases with no gene match: 5. Here the CDR3 DNA reads TGTGCCAGCAGCGAGGGGGCGGATTCTAACTATGGCTACACCTTC. Translation: CASSEGADSNYGYTF.

This chain joins TRBV9 and TRBJ1-5; D is unclear. The CDR3 runs to 14 residues. V lost 4 bases and J 6 bases, leaving 14 bases between the germline ends. Germline V gene data show CDR1 as SGDLS and CDR2 as YYNGEE. CDR3 in amino acids: CASSQGGEGQPQHF. For the CDR3, the DNA is TGTGCCAGCAGCCAAGGAGGTGAGGGTCAGCCCCAGCATTTT.

V and J are TRBV25-1 and TRBJ1-2; tentative D call: TRBD1 (6 bases). V dropped 8 bases and J dropped 1 base, with 14 bases sitting between them. The germline gives CDR1 MGHDK, CDR2 SYGVNS. This CDR3 comprises 14 residues. The chain's CDR3 is CASVGTPNNYGYTF. The CDR3 DNA reads TGTGCCAGCGTTGGGACACCGAATAACTATGGCTACACCTTC.

This clonotype was recorded only once. The V gene is TRBV24-1, the J gene TRBJ1-5; 8 bases fit TRBD1. The length of the CDR3 is 13 residues. Trimming cost V 5 bases and J 5 bases; bases outside gene matches: 1. Germline CDR1 and CDR2: KGHDR and SFDVKD. The CDR3 spells CATSATGDQPQHF. CDR3 sequence (DNA): TGTGCCACCAGTGCGACAGGGGATCAGCCCCAGCATTTT.

This clonotype was detected only a few times. V gene TRBV7-3 combines with J gene TRBJ2-6; D assignment may be TRBD1 or TRBD2 (5 bases each). Per germline, CDR1 SGHTA and CDR2 FQGTGA. The V end lost 6 bases, the J end lost 0 bases, and 18 bases lay between the germline ends. The CDR3 spans 18 residues. Here the CDR3 reads CASSSSAGTYSGANVLTF. The CDR3, as DNA: TGTGCCAGCAGTTCTTCCGCCGGGACGTACTCTGGGGCCAACGTCCTGACTTTC.

The chain combines TRBV11-3 with TRBJ1-6; no clear D gene. The CDR3 covers 14 residues. Per germline, CDR1 SGHNT and CDR2 YENEEA. The germline V and J ends were trimmed by 4 bases and 16 bases, with 20 bases remaining between them. The CDR3: CASSSPARPYLLHF. The CDR3 DNA is TGTGCCAGCAGCTCCCCGGCCCGGCCCTATCTTCTCCACTTT.

In this sample, this clonotype turned up a few times. The chain's CDR3 is CASSFSWQPGGPQHF. DNA of the CDR3: TGTGCCAGCAGCTTTTCTTGGCAGCCTGGGGGACCCCAGCATTTT. The V call is TRBV7-9, the J call TRBJ1-5; perhaps TRBD1 as D (5 bases). The germline CDR1 and CDR2 sequences are SEHNR and FQNEAQ (reference sequence). This CDR3 region has 15 residues. The V end was cut by 3 bases, the J end by 10 bases, with 19 bases between.

This clonotype was observed a handful of times. V usage is TRBV7-3 and J usage is TRBJ1-2; perhaps TRBD1 as D (6 bases). The CDR3 contains 16 residues. The V end was cut by 5 bases, the J end by 4 bases, with 20 bases between. The V gene's germline CDR1 is SGHTA and CDR2 FQGTGA. The CDR3 sequence is CASSLGLGTQRYGYTF. CDR3 sequence (DNA): TGTGCCAGCAGCCTCGGCCTCGGGACACAACGCTATGGCTACACCTTC.

V is TRBV20-1 and J is TRBJ2-7; D may be TRBD1 (7 bases). Per germline, CDR1 DFQATT and CDR2 SNEGSKA (reference sequence). V was cut by 4 bases and J by 4 bases, with 14 bases left in between. The CDR3 spans 13 residues. The CDR3 sequence is CSANQGGRYEQYF. CDR3 DNA sequence: TGCAGTGCTAACCAGGGGGGTAGGTACGAGCAGTACTTC.

This clonotype occurred a few times. J is TRBJ2-7 and V is TRBV7-2, with 7 bases lining up with TRBD1. V lost 5 bases, J lost 2 bases, and 3 bases stayed unmatched. Germline-derived CDR1 and CDR2 are SGHTA and FQGNSA. The CDR3 is 13 residues long. CDR3 amino acids: CASSGGQPYEQYF. CDR3 DNA: TGTGCCAGCAGCGGGGGACAGCCCTACGAGCAGTACTTC.

This clonotype was counted at least ten times. This chain uses TRBV12-3 or TRBV12-4 with TRBJ2-7, with D unclear. V lost 3 bases and J lost 4, with 4 bases in between. This CDR3 spans 11 amino acids. CDR3 protein: CASSFTYEQYF. CDR3 sequence (DNA): TGTGCCAGCAGTTTCACATACGAGCAGTACTTC.